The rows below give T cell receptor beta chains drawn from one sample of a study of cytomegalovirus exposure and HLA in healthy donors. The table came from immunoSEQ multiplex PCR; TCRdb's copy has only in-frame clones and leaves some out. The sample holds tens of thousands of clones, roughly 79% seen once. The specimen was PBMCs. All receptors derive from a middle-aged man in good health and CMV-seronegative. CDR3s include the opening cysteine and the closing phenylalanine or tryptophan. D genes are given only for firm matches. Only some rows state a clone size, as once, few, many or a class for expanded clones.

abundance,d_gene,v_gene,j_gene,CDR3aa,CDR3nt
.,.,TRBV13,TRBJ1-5,CASSLGSSGNQPQHF,TGTGCCAGCAGCTTAGGGTCCTCAGGGAATCAGCCCCAGCATTTT
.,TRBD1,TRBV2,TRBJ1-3,CASSDQGASGNTIYF,TGTGCCAGCTCTGATCAGGGGGCGTCCGGAAACACCATATATTTT
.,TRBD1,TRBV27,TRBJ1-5,CASSLDRDNQPQHF,TGTGCCAGCAGTTTGGACAGGGATAATCAGCCCCAGCATTTT
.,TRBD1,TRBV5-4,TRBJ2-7,CASSPDRENEQYF,TGTGCCAGCAGCCCCGACAGGGAGAACGAGCAGTACTTC
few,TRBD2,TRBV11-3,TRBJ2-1,CASSSGRGLADNEQFF,TGTGCCAGCAGCTCCGGTAGGGGACTAGCGGACAATGAGCAGTTCTTC
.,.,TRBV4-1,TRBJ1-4,CASSQQQGKANEKLFF,TGCGCCAGCAGCCAACAACAGGGCAAAGCTAATGAAAAACTGTTTTTT
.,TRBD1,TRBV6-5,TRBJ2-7,CASRDRGPYEQYF,TGTGCCAGCAGAGACAGGGGGCCCTACGAGCAGTACTTC
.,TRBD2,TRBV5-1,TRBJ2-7,CASTAGLAGDQQYF,TGCGCCAGCACTGCTGGACTAGCGGGAGATCAGCAGTACTTC
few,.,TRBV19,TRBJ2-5,CASSIGPIRGETQYF,TGTGCCAGTAGTATAGGCCCCATCCGGGGAGAGACCCAGTACTTC
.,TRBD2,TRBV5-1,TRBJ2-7,CASKGSSGSHEQYF,TGCGCCAGCAAGGGGTCGAGCGGGAGCCACGAGCAGTACTTC
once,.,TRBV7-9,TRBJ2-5,CASSLGAGRETQYF,TGTGCCAGCAGCTTAGGGGCAGGGAGGGAGACCCAGTACTTC
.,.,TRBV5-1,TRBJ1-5,CASSLTVDQPQHF,TGCGCCAGCAGCTTAACGGTCGATCAGCCCCAGCATTTT
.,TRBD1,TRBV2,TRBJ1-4,CASSDPWTGYNEKLFF,TGTGCCAGCAGTGACCCTTGGACAGGGTATAATGAAAAACTGTTTTTT
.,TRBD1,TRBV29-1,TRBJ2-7,CSVVGQGAKHEQYF,TGCAGCGTTGTAGGTCAGGGGGCGAAACACGAGCAGTACTTC
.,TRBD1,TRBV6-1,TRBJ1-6,CASSVGQFDSPLHF,TGTGCCAGCAGTGTGGGACAGTTCGATTCACCCCTCCACTTT
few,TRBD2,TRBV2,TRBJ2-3,CASSRLGLAGGITDTQYF,TGTGCCAGCAGTCGACTTGGACTAGCGGGAGGAATAACAGATACGCAGTATTTT
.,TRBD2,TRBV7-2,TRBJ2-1,CASSPITSGIGEQFF,TGTGCCAGCAGCCCAATCACTAGCGGGATCGGTGAGCAGTTCTTC
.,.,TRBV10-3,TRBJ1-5,CAISEDRRNSNQPQHF,TGTGCCATCAGTGAGGACAGGAGAAATAGCAATCAGCCCCAGCATTTT